The sequence of this T cell receptor beta chain was determined in a study of blood T cell repertoires in COVID-19. The table came from immunoSEQ multiplex PCR; TCRdb's copy has only in-frame clones and leaves some out. This sample has over 200,000 clones; 80% to 85% occur once, and the top ten carry approximately 5.4%. The germline V gene encodes CDR1 MDHEN and CDR2 SYDVKM. This CDR3 comprises 19 residues. The ends were cut back, 5 bases at V and 2 bases at J, with 28 bases in the middle. The V gene is TRBV28, the J gene TRBJ2-7; D possibly corresponds to TRBD2 (8 bases). The receptor's source is a human donor in a cohort sampled during active COVID-19. Sequenced input: peripheral blood. CDR3 in amino acids: CASSGGGLARGRRPYEQYF. The CDR3 DNA sequence: TGTGCCAGCAGTGGGGGAGGACTAGCCAGGGGGAGACGGCCCTACGAGCAGTACTTC.